This T cell receptor (beta chain) was sequenced during a study of OX40 agonist ivuxolimab in advanced cancers. For the wider study: Ivuxolimab, which targeted the costimulatory receptor OX40 (CD134), was an agonistic, fully human IgG2 monoclonal antibody. Intravenous ivuxolimab was administered to patients every 2 weeks at six dose levels: 0.01, 0.1, 0.3, 1.5, 3 and 10 mg/kg. Of the approximately 54 dose-escalation patients, hepatocellular carcinoma was present in about 20, melanoma in around 15, renal cell carcinoma in 9 and head and neck cancer in 9. A male proportion of 75% to 85% and a mean age of approximately 61 years, ranging from 23 to 79, were recorded for the dose-escalation cohort. Prior anti-PD-1, anti-PD-L1 or anti-CTLA-4 therapy was permitted, and checkpoint inhibitors had been received by less than 45% of dose-escalation patients. Partial responses occurred in three dose-escalation patients, of whom one had hepatocellular carcinoma and two had cutaneous melanoma. Peripheral TCRbeta sequencing aimed to test whether ivuxolimab altered TCR sequence diversity and caused clonal T-cell expansion. The paper covers the monotherapy dose-escalation part of the phase I ivuxolimab trial, which included N of about 50 patients.

Patients with a history of autoimmune disease or receiving systemic immunosuppression were excluded from the trial. Peripheral blood for TCR sequencing was collected from all dose cohorts at baseline, on cycle 4 day 1, and on cycle 7 day 1. The samples were drawn from a first-in-human, open-label, multicenter phase I dose-escalation trial of ivuxolimab. Adults with locally advanced or metastatic melanoma, renal cell carcinoma, hepatocellular carcinoma or head and neck squamous cell carcinoma were enrolled in the trial. Before TCR sequencing, CD4+ T cells and CD8+ T cells from peripheral blood were sorted into separate populations. Reading the germline V gene gives CDR1 SGDLS and CDR2 YYNGEE. The CDR3 holds 19 amino acids from the cysteine to the phenylalanine. Only CDR3 DNA remains: 57 bases, in frame from the first base. Trimming at the junction amounts to 3 bases on V and 1 base on J, and the germline ends lie 23 bases apart.

Genomic DNA was extracted from sorted cells for sequencing of the TCRbeta CDR3 region. The immunoSEQ Assay was used to sequence the TCRbeta CDR3 regions. The clones in this table, taken by TCRdb from immuneACCESS, are in-frame only. Not every clone is retained; where verified, under half of the shortfall comes from an unresolved V gene, and the cause of the rest is unknown. The sample table contains over 30,000 clones; only one count was recorded for roughly 80% of them. The top ten clones comprise roughly 2.7% of the sample. The study at large found these results: Which antigens the clonally expanded peripheral T cells were specific for was not determined. At doses from 0.1 to 3.0 mg/kg, clonal expansion was seen in both CD4+ and CD8+ blood T cells between baseline and week 6. Low levels of normalized T-cell clonal expansion were also seen in some patients who did not respond. After ivuxolimab, CD8+ T cells had more expanded clones than CD4+ T cells on average. Partial responders in the 0.1-3.0 mg/kg groups had among the lowest normalized peripheral clonal expansion, especially among CD8+ T cells.

Turning to this clone: The target of this receptor is not known. Nothing much larger sits one base from this clone, and base qualities are not available.

This specimen consisted of CD4+ or CD8+ T cells sorted from blood, obtained in a trial of the OX40 agonist ivuxolimab. The receptor was isolated from an adult with an advanced solid tumor such as melanoma, head and neck, liver or kidney cancer. The rearrangement joined TRBV9 to TRBJ2-1; possibly the D gene is TRBD2, per 6 matching bases. The nucleotide sequence is TGTGCCAGCAGCGCCATGTTTGTCCTAGCGAAGGGGTCCTACAATGAGCAGTTCTTC. It translates as CASSAMFVLAKGSYNEQFF. Extended through the reference TRBV9 and TRBJ2-1 proteins, this CDR3 yields the full variable domain: DSGVTQTPKHLITATGQRVTLRCSPRSGDLSVYWYQQSLDQGLQFLIQYYNGEERAKGNILERFSAQQFPDLHSELNLSSLELGDSALYFCASSAMFVLAKGSYNEQFFGPGTRLTVL.